Presented here are 27 T cell receptor beta chains from one specimen sequenced in a study of Ad26.COV2.S vaccination and SARS-CoV-2 variants. Only in-frame clones appear in the TCRdb table, and some are missing; sequencing was by immunoSEQ multiplex PCR. The data contain about 350,000 clones, 80% to 90% of them singletons. Treatment defined: roughly 18 received Ad26.COV2.S at low or high dose, single or two shots; about 5 received placebo; per-sample allocation not given. Following the first vaccine or placebo injection, samples were taken on day 63. Sample: peripheral blood, taken in a trial of Ad26.COV2.S vaccine versus placebo. All receptors come from a person between 18 and 60 years old who received the Ad26.COV2.S COVID-19 vaccine or a placebo.

The chain employs TRBV5-1 and TRBJ2-1; 12 positions match TRBD2. Germline CDR1 SGHRS, CDR2 YFSETQ. The CDR3 runs to 16 residues. V was pared by 2 bases and J by 9 bases, with 9 bases of the junction left unmatched. The CDR3 here is CASSLPGTSGPGEQFF. CDR3 coding DNA: TGCGCCAGCAGCTTACCCGGGACTAGCGGGCCGGGTGAGCAGTTCTTC.

The chain has TRBV12-3 or TRBV12-4 and TRBJ1-5, with D hard to call. The V end lost 6 bases, the J end lost 4 bases, and 10 bases lay between the germline ends. The CDR3 is 13 residues long. The CDR3 spells CASSKDGNQPQHF. CDR3 DNA: TGTGCCAGCAGCAAAGATGGGAATCAGCCCCAGCATTTT.

In its sample, this clone was seen once. The chain carries TRBV29-1 and TRBJ2-7; 7 bases match TRBD1. The V segment lost 4 bases and the J segment 2 bases; nucleotides outside the gene matches: 2. The V gene's germline CDR1 is SQVTM and CDR2 ANQGSEA. CDR3 length: 12 amino acids. CDR3 sequence (DNA): TGCAGCGTTGTCGGGACAGCCTACGAGCAGTACTTC. This codes for CSVVGTAYEQYF.

The chain joins TRBV4-3 to TRBJ1-1; D is unresolved. Between the trimmed V and J ends, which lost 0 bases and 2 bases, there was a span of 10 bases. The CDR3 loop spans 15 amino acids. Germline V gene data show CDR1 as LGHNA and CDR2 as YSLEER. CDR3 nucleotide sequence: TGCGCCAGCAGCCAAGATGGAGGGTCAAACACTGAAGCTTTCTTT. Its translation is CASSQDGGSNTEAFF.

The rearrangement uses TRBV5-1 and TRBJ1-6, with no clear D. The CDR3 has 19 amino acids. V lost 2 bases, J lost 4 bases, and 22 bases lay in between. Germline CDR1 is SGHRS and CDR2 is YFSETQ. The CDR3 here is CASSFDTSGNGVYNSPLHF. The CDR3 DNA sequence: TGCGCCAGCAGCTTTGACACGAGTGGGAATGGGGTGTATAATTCACCCCTCCACTTT.

This clone has a single count. The chain links TRBV5-6 to TRBJ1-2; perhaps TRBD1 as D (6 bases). CDR3 length: 14 residues. V was clipped by 6 bases and J by 2 bases, with 14 bases between them. In germline, CDR1 is SGHDT, CDR2 YYEEEE. CDR3 loop: CASIRGRENYGYTF. The DNA for the CDR3 is TGTGCCAGCATCAGGGGACGGGAAAACTATGGCTACACCTTC.

This sequence joins TRBV6-2 or TRBV6-3 and TRBJ1-5; TRBD1 aligns across 7 bases. The CDR3 sequence is 18 residues long. Germline CDR1 MNHEY, CDR2 SVGEGT. V dropped 2 bases and J dropped 0; count of bases not matched to a gene: 10. In DNA form, the CDR3 reads TGTGCCAGCAGTTACGAACCGGGACAGAGTTATAGCAATCAGCCCCAGCATTTT. Its translation: CASSYEPGQSYSNQPQHF.

The V and J genes are TRBV9 and TRBJ1-3, with D unresolved. This CDR3 has 15 amino acids. V shed 0 bases and J shed 3 bases, with 10 bases lying between them. In germline, CDR1 is SGDLS, CDR2 YYNGEE. The CDR3 DNA reads as TGTGCCAGCAGCGTAGGTTCAGTTAATGGAAACACCATATATTTT. This encodes CASSVGSVNGNTIYF.

The V gene is TRBV28, the J gene TRBJ2-2, with a weak D call TRBD1 (5 bases). With 6 bases removed from V and 3 bases from J, the gap between germline ends came to 14 bases. The germline CDR1 and CDR2 sequences are MDHEN and SYDVKM. This CDR3 region has 15 residues. The CDR3 nucleotides read TGTGCCAGCAGAGGGGCTGGAGAGGACACCGGGGAGCTGTTTTTT. Encoded protein: CASRGAGEDTGELFF.

The V call is TRBV10-3, the J call TRBJ1-1; no clear D. Per the germline V gene, CDR1 is ENHRY and CDR2 is SYGVKD. This CDR3 contains 15 residues. V was pared by 2 bases and J by 1 base, with 11 bases between. The CDR3 sequence: CAISEGVGTNTEAFF. CDR3 sequence (DNA): TGTGCCATCAGTGAGGGGGTCGGAACGAACACTGAAGCTTTCTTT.

The gene calls are TRBV11-2 and TRBJ2-3, with a possible D match to TRBD1 (6 bases). CDR1 is SGHAT, CDR2 FQNNGV, per germline. The CDR3 covers 15 residues. V was cut by 0 bases and J by 2 bases, with 9 bases left in between. The CDR3: CASSLEGAFTDTQYF. The CDR3 nucleotides are TGTGCCAGCAGCTTAGAGGGGGCGTTCACAGATACGCAGTATTTT.

V gene TRBV5-5 combines with J gene TRBJ2-3, with TRBD2 as a possible D gene (7 bases). Germline values: CDR1 SGHKS, CDR2 YYEKEE (reference sequence). Trimming stripped 1 base from V and 0 bases from J, with 12 bases between. This CDR3 spans 16 amino acids. The CDR3 loop is CASSLRWGGSTDTQYF. CDR3 DNA: TGTGCCAGCAGCTTGAGGTGGGGGGGCAGCACAGATACGCAGTATTTT. The entire variable domain, with the rest obtained from reference TRBV5-5 and TRBJ2-3, is as follows: DAGVTQSPTHLIKTRGQQVTLRCSPISGHKSVSWYQQVLGQGPQFIFQYYEKEERGRGNFPDRFSARQFPNYSSELNVNALLLGDSALYLCASSLRWGGSTDTQYFGPGTRLTVL.

The chain recombines TRBV7-2 with TRBJ1-3; 7 nucleotides line up with TRBD1. The CDR3 is 14 residues long. CDR1 SGHTA and CDR2 FQGNSA come from the germline V gene. Trimming took 2 bases from V and 3 from J; bases not matched to a gene: 1. The CDR3 sequence is CASSLRQGGNTIYF. The CDR3 coding sequence is TGTGCCAGCAGCTTAAGACAGGGTGGAAACACCATATATTTT.

The chain employs TRBV5-1 and TRBJ1-5, with TRBD1 matching over 7 bases. The V gene end was trimmed by 4 bases and the J gene end by 3 bases; junction bases not matched to a gene: 4. This CDR3 comprises 14 residues. Germline CDR1 SGHRS, CDR2 YFSETQ. The DNA for the CDR3 is TGCGCCAGCAGCCCGGGACAGACCAATCAGCCCCAGCATTTT. This translates into CASSPGQTNQPQHF. The whole variable domain, remainder taken from reference TRBV5-1 and TRBJ1-5, is KAGVTQTPRYLIKTRGQQVTLSCSPISGHRSVSWYQQTPGQGLQFLFEYFSETQRNKGNFPGRFSGRQFSNSRSEMNVSTLELGDSALYLCASSPGQTNQPQHFGDGTRLSIL.

The chain combines TRBV7-2 with TRBJ2-5; either TRBD1 or TRBD2 may fit D (5 bases each). Germline CDR1 reads SGHTA; CDR2 reads FQGNSA. The CDR3 length is 16 residues. Trimming left V 1 base short and J 5 bases short, with 17 bases between. CDR3 loop: CASSLVGTSRAETQYF. The CDR3 bases are TGTGCCAGCAGCTTAGTGGGGACCTCCAGGGCGGAGACCCAGTACTTC.

The chain uses TRBV11-2 and TRBJ2-1; D uncertain. Trimming shortened V by 1 base and J by 9 bases, and 13 bases separated the two germline ends. The CDR3 is made up of 14 amino acids. Germline CDR1 is SGHAT and CDR2 is FQNNGV. In nucleotides, the CDR3 is TGTGCCAGCAGCTTAGTGTACGGTCTCGGTGAGCAGTTCTTC. Translation: CASSLVYGLGEQFF.

The rearrangement joins TRBV6-2 or TRBV6-3 to TRBJ1-5, with 7 bases aligning to TRBD1. This CDR3 comprises 18 residues. Looked up from germline, CDR1 is MNHEY and CDR2 is SVGEGT. V lost 4 bases and J lost 3; bases outside the gene matches: 15. The CDR3 spells CASSSLRARQGLNQPQHF. The CDR3 nucleotides are TGTGCCAGCAGTTCTCTAAGGGCGCGACAGGGACTCAATCAGCCCCAGCATTTT.

The chain joins TRBV5-1 to TRBJ1-3; D is unresolved. Germline V gives CDR1 SGHRS, CDR2 YFSETQ. The CDR3 covers 14 residues. The V end lost 4 bases, the J end lost 8 bases, and 16 bases lay between the germline ends. CDR3 region: CASSPAVGMDTIYF. The CDR3 nucleotides are TGCGCCAGCAGCCCGGCGGTTGGGATGGACACCATATATTTT.

The chain joins TRBV9 to TRBJ2-5, with D possibly being TRBD1 (5 bases). This CDR3 has 12 amino acids. The V end was cut by 1 base, the J end by 4 bases, with 5 bases between. CDR1 is SGDLS and CDR2 is YYNGEE in the germline V gene. The CDR3 loop reads CASSVQGETQYF. The CDR3 DNA follows: TGTGCCAGCAGCGTACAGGGAGAGACCCAGTACTTC.

V and J are TRBV19 and TRBJ2-2; D is undetermined. The V and J ends lost 3 bases and 6 bases respectively, with 8 bases between them. Germline assignment: CDR1 LNHDA and CDR2 SQIVND (reference sequence). The CDR3 contains 13 residues. CDR3 sequence (DNA): TGTGCCAGTAGTATGTACAATTCCGGGGAGCTGTTTTTT. Translating it yields CASSMYNSGELFF.

This chain links TRBV19 with TRBJ2-3; either TRBD1 or TRBD2 may fit D (6 bases each). V lost 3 bases to trimming and J lost 5 bases, with 12 bases between them. This CDR3 spans 14 amino acids. The germline CDR1 and CDR2 sequences are LNHDA and SQIVND (reference sequence). In DNA form, the CDR3 reads TGTGCCAGTAGTATTTCGGGGGCCGGAGATACGCAGTATTTT. Protein product: CASSISGAGDTQYF. The variable domain in full, with the rest retrieved from reference TRBV19 and TRBJ2-3, is DGGITQSPKYLFRKEGQNVTLSCEQNLNHDAMYWYRQDPGQGLRLIYYSQIVNDFQKGDIAEGYSVSREKKESFPLTVTSAQKNPTAFYLCASSISGAGDTQYFGPGTRLTVL.

The V gene is TRBV7-9, the J gene TRBJ2-2; D uncertain. This CDR3 spans 15 amino acids. V lost 5 bases and J lost 4, with 14 bases in between. Germline lookup yields CDR1 SEHNR and CDR2 FQNEAQ (reference sequence). The CDR3 region is CASSISALSTGELFF. DNA for the CDR3: TGTGCCAGCAGCATATCGGCGTTATCCACCGGGGAGCTGTTTTTT.

V and J are TRBV28 and TRBJ1-3; D perhaps matches TRBD1 (5 bases). V lost 6 bases and J lost 4, with 10 bases in between. Germline lookup yields CDR1 MDHEN and CDR2 SYDVKM. CDR3 length: 13 residues. The CDR3 coding sequence is TGTGCCAGCAGAACGTGGGACGGAAACACCATATATTTT. Translated: CASRTWDGNTIYF.

As for this clone: Other DNA sequences from this sample encode an identical CDR3 as well. The chain carries TRBV19 and TRBJ1-4, with D hard to call. CDR3 length: 15 amino acids. Germline V gene sequence: CDR1 LNHDA, CDR2 SQIVND (reference sequence). The V and J ends lost 1 base and 6 bases respectively, with 12 bases between them. The CDR3 sequence: CASSIVPPGDEKLFF. CDR3 DNA sequence: TGTGCCAGTAGTATAGTTCCCCCGGGAGATGAAAAACTGTTTTTT. Using reference TRBV19 and TRBJ1-4 for the parts outside the CDR3, the full variable domain is DGGITQSPKYLFRKEGQNVTLSCEQNLNHDAMYWYRQDPGQGLRLIYYSQIVNDFQKGDIAEGYSVSREKKESFPLTVTSAQKNPTAFYLCASSIVPPGDEKLFFGSGTQLSVL.

The V and J genes are TRBV19 and TRBJ1-5; D perhaps matches TRBD1 (5 bases). CDR3 length: 17 amino acids. Trimming took off 5 bases at V and 2 bases at J, with 19 bases between the two ends. Germline assignment: CDR1 LNHDA and CDR2 SQIVND (reference sequence). CDR3 in DNA: TGTGCCAGTAGTCGGTCCCGGGACCCCTGGGGCAATCAGCCCCAGCATTTT. It yields the protein CASSRSRDPWGNQPQHF.

The chain employs TRBV4-3 and TRBJ1-6; the match to TRBD1 covers 7 bases. J lost 5 bases, V lost 6 bases, and 19 bases had no gene match. The CDR3 loop spans 19 amino acids. The V gene's germline CDR1 is LGHNA and CDR2 YSLEER. The CDR3 nucleotides are TGCGCCAGCAGTCCAGCATTGGGGTGGGGACAGAACAATAATTCACCCCTCCACTTT. Translated: CASSPALGWGQNNNSPLHF.

The V and J genes are TRBV5-1 and TRBJ2-5; D might be TRBD1 (5 bases). The CDR3 runs 14 residues. Germline V gene lookup returns CDR1 SGHRS and CDR2 YFSETQ. Trimming removed 4 bases from V and 2 bases from J, with 12 bases in between. CDR3 loop: CASSIGHPQETQYF. The CDR3, as DNA: TGCGCCAGCAGCATCGGACACCCGCAAGAGACCCAGTACTTC.